A selection of T cell receptor beta chains follows, all from one sample in a study of blood T cell repertoires in COVID-19. The repertoire was sequenced with immunoSEQ multiplex PCR; TCRdb's copy has only in-frame clones and lacks some. The table shows under 200,000 clones, with 75% to 95% occurring only once. The sequenced sample was peripheral blood. These receptors originate from a man aged 50 or older with acute or convalescent COVID-19. Both conserved end residues are part of each CDR3. The D gene is left open where the match is weak. Clone size appears in some rows only: once, few, many, or a class for an expanded clone.

d_call	clone_size	v_call	j_call	cdr3_nt	cdr3_aa
TRBD1	-	TRBV5-4	TRBJ1-2	TGTGCCAGCAGGGCCGGAACCGGGACAGGGCACTATGGCTACACCTTC	CASRAGTGTGHYGYTF
-	-	TRBV27	TRBJ2-1	TGTGCCAGCAGTCCCCGACAGGGACTCGGTCATAACAATGAGCAGTTCTTC	CASSPRQGLGHNNEQFF
TRBD1	-	TRBV28	TRBJ2-7	TGTGCCAGCAGTTTTCCCAGGCAGGGGGCGTTGGGGGAGCAGTACTTC	CASSFPRQGALGEQYF
TRBD1	-	TRBV28	TRBJ1-5	TGTGCCAGCAGTTCCCGGGACAGCTACAATCAGCCCCAGCATTTT	CASSSRDSYNQPQHF
-	-	TRBV19	TRBJ1-1	TGTGCCAGTAGTCCCCGCAGGAACACTGAAGCTTTCTTT	CASSPRRNTEAFF
-	-	TRBV5-8	TRBJ1-1	TGTGCCAGCAGCTTAGGAGGGGTTGCTTTCTTT	CASSLGGVAFF
-	-	TRBV13	TRBJ2-5	TGTGCCAGCAGCTTAGCGGTGGCTTTGGGAGTAACGACCCAGTACTTC	CASSLAVALGVTTQYF
-	-	TRBV11-2	TRBJ1-4	TGTGCCAGCAGCTTAGAATCTATGAAGGAAAAACTGTTTTTT	CASSLESMKEKLFF
-	-	TRBV5-1	TRBJ1-4	TGCGCCAGCAGTCTCGAAGGAGCAACTAATGAAAAACTGTTTTTT	CASSLEGATNEKLFF
TRBD1	once	TRBV10-3	TRBJ1-5	TGTGCCATCAGTGAGTCGACAGGGCTTAGCAATCAGCCCCAGCATTTT	CAISESTGLSNQPQHF
-	-	TRBV3-1/TRBV3-2	TRBJ2-2	TGTGCCAGCAGTCTTCGGAGCCACGGGGAGCTGTTTTTT	CASSLRSHGELFF
TRBD2	once	TRBV5-6	TRBJ2-3	TGTGCCAGCAGCCAGTTTAGACTAGCGGGGGGGAGTAGCACAGATACGCAGTATTTT	CASSQFRLAGGSSTDTQYF
TRBD1	-	TRBV19	TRBJ2-7	TGTGCCAGTAGTGCCGGGACAGGGTTCGAGCAGTACTTC	CASSAGTGFEQYF
TRBD1	-	TRBV3-1/TRBV3-2	TRBJ2-7	TGTGCCAGCAGAGCGGTTGACAGGGGCCCCGAGCAGTACTTC	CASRAVDRGPEQYF
-	-	TRBV9	TRBJ2-1	TGTGCCAGCAGCGTATCCGATGAGCAGTTCTTC	CASSVSDEQFF
TRBD1	-	TRBV28	TRBJ1-5	TGTGCCAGCAGTCAATACAGGGGGAACAATCAGCCCCAGCATTTT	CASSQYRGNNQPQHF
TRBD1	-	TRBV6-6	TRBJ1-6	TGTGCCAGCAATGACAGGGGAGGTTCACCCCTCCACTTT	CASNDRGGSPLHF
TRBD2	-	TRBV7-3	TRBJ2-5	TGTGCCAGCAGCTTACAAAGCGGGAGAGGAGAGACCCAGTACTTC	CASSLQSGRGETQYF
-	-	TRBV5-1	TRBJ2-1	TGCGCCAGCAGCCGGCCATTGGGGGCGGATGAGCAGTTCTTC	CASSRPLGADEQFF
TRBD2	-	TRBV7-3	TRBJ2-1	TGTGCCAGCAGCTTAACTAGCGGGAACAACAATGAGCAGTTCTTC	CASSLTSGNNNEQFF
TRBD2	once	TRBV28	TRBJ2-3	TGTGCCAGCAGTTTCGGGACTAGATCGGATACGCAGTATTTT	CASSFGTRSDTQYF
TRBD1	-	TRBV7-8	TRBJ1-2	TGTGCCAGCAGCCTCCAGGGGGCCTATGGCTACACCTTC	CASSLQGAYGYTF
-	-	TRBV6-5	TRBJ1-4	TGTGCCAGCAGCCAGGAGGCGACAACTAATGAAAAACTGTTTTTT	CASSQEATTNEKLFF
-	-	TRBV5-6	TRBJ2-5	TGTGCCAGCAGCCTCCAGTTGAAAGAGACCCAGTACTTC	CASSLQLKETQYF
TRBD2	-	TRBV4-2	TRBJ2-7	TGTGCCAGCAGCCAAGGTAGCGGGAGCGGCCGTTACTACGAGCAGTACTTC	CASSQGSGSGRYYEQYF
TRBD2	-	TRBV3-1/TRBV3-2	TRBJ2-2	TGTGCCAGCAGCCCTACTGGCGGGAGTCACACCGGGGAGCTGTTTTTT	CASSPTGGSHTGELFF
-	once	TRBV14	TRBJ2-7	TGTGCCAGCAGCCAAGATCAAACAGCAAGCTACGAAGAGCAGTACTTC	CASSQDQTASYEEQYF
TRBD1	-	TRBV4-3	TRBJ1-2	TGCGCCAGCAGCCAAAAAACAGGGGGCCATGGCTACACCTTC	CASSQKTGGHGYTF
TRBD2	-	TRBV6-2/TRBV6-3	TRBJ2-5	TGTGCCAGCAGTCTTTGGTCAGCGGGGGGGCGACAAGAGACCCAGTACTTC	CASSLWSAGGRQETQYF
-	-	TRBV2	TRBJ1-2	TGTGCCAGCAAGGACACCGGACAATTCTATGGCTACACCTTC	CASKDTGQFYGYTF
-	-	TRBV5-5	TRBJ2-5	TGTGCCAGCAGCTTGATGTCGGACAACCAAGAGACCCAGTACTTC	CASSLMSDNQETQYF
-	-	TRBV9	TRBJ2-2	TGTGCCAGCAGCGTATCTTCCGGGGAGCTGTTTTTT	CASSVSSGELFF
-	once	TRBV27	TRBJ2-2	TGTGCCAGCAGTTATGACTACCTGAACACCGGGGAGCTGTTTTTT	CASSYDYLNTGELFF
TRBD2	-	TRBV3-1/TRBV3-2	TRBJ2-3	TGTGCCAGCAGCCGTCGTTCTAGCGGTAGCACAGATACGCAGTATTTT	CASSRRSSGSTDTQYF
-	-	TRBV27	TRBJ2-7	TGTGCCAGCAGTTTATCGGGCTACTCCTACGAGCAGTACTTC	CASSLSGYSYEQYF
TRBD2	-	TRBV7-3	TRBJ2-2	TGTGCCAGCAGCAAGACCGGGACTAGCGGGATAGGTAGCACCGGGGAGCTGTTTTTT	CASSKTGTSGIGSTGELFF
TRBD1	-	TRBV27	TRBJ1-2	TGTGCCAGCAGTTTTATGGACAGGGGGTTGGGAGGCTACACCTTC	CASSFMDRGLGGYTF
-	-	TRBV15	TRBJ1-1	TGTGCCACCAGCAGAGATAACAGGTATGAAGCTTTCTTT	CATSRDNRYEAFF
TRBD1	-	TRBV6-2/TRBV6-3	TRBJ1-1	TGTGCCAGCAGTTACGACAGGGCGAACACTGAAGCTTTCTTT	CASSYDRANTEAFF
TRBD1	-	TRBV6-2/TRBV6-3	TRBJ1-6	TGTGCCAGCAGTTACGGGGACAGAAATTCACCCCTCCACTTT	CASSYGDRNSPLHF
-	-	TRBV29-1	TRBJ2-5	TGCAGCGTGACGCCGACAGGGAGGATGGCGGAGACCCAGTACTTC	CSVTPTGRMAETQYF
-	few	TRBV6-7	TRBJ1-1	TGTGCCAGCAGTTTCGGACAGAAGGACACTGAAGCTTTCTTT	CASSFGQKDTEAFF
-	once	TRBV7-9	TRBJ1-1	TGTGCCAGCAGCTTGGGGGGGTTCACTGAAGCTTTCTTT	CASSLGGFTEAFF
TRBD1	-	TRBV11-2	TRBJ1-2	TGTGCCAGCAGCTTGCAGGGGGCGCTGGGCTACACCTTC	CASSLQGALGYTF
-	-	TRBV27	TRBJ2-3	TGTGCCAGCAGTTTCGGGTCCCGGGGGAGCACAGATACGCAGTATTTT	CASSFGSRGSTDTQYF
-	-	TRBV27	TRBJ1-2	TGTGCCAGCAGCAGTCATCCCAGGAATAACTATGGCTACACCTTC	CASSSHPRNNYGYTF
-	-	TRBV18	TRBJ2-7	TGTGCCAGCTCACCAGCAGGCCTGAGCTCCTACGAGCAGTACTTC	CASSPAGLSSYEQYF
-	-	TRBV7-2	TRBJ2-4	TGTGCCAGCAGCTCCGGCCCTAGCAACATTCAGTACTTC	CASSSGPSNIQYF
TRBD1	-	TRBV11-2	TRBJ1-1	TGTGCCAGCAGCAGGGACAGAGTGAACACTGAAGCTTTCTTT	CASSRDRVNTEAFF
-	-	TRBV11-2	TRBJ1-5	TGTGCCAGCAGCTTCCGTACGGACAGTAGCAATCAGCCCCAGCATTTT	CASSFRTDSSNQPQHF
-	-	TRBV5-1	TRBJ1-2	TGCGCCAGCAGCTTGGCGGTAGACAGTGACCCAATTCCTGGCTACACCTTC	CASSLAVDSDPIPGYTF
-	-	TRBV18	TRBJ1-1	TGTGCCAGCTCACCAGGGAGGGACACTGAAGCTTTCTTT	CASSPGRDTEAFF
-	-	TRBV4-1	TRBJ1-5	TGCGCCAGCAGCCAAGGAGGCAGGGAGGTGAATCAGCCCCAGCATTTT	CASSQGGREVNQPQHF
-	few	TRBV28	TRBJ1-1	TGTGCCAGCAGTCTGACAAGTTTCTTGAACACTGAAGCTTTCTTT	CASSLTSFLNTEAFF
-	-	TRBV28	TRBJ1-2	TGTGCCAGCAGTACGATACAGCAGGATGGCTACACCTTC	CASSTIQQDGYTF
-	-	TRBV30	TRBJ1-3	TGTGCCTGGAGTGTCTCGTCTGGAAACACCATATATTTT	CAWSVSSGNTIYF
TRBD1	once	TRBV2	TRBJ1-2	TGTGCCAGCAGCTCTACAGGGGGCTCAGCTGGCTACACCTTC	CASSSTGGSAGYTF
-	-	TRBV19	TRBJ1-5	TGTGCCAGTAGTATAACGGGGGGTGGGCCCCAGCATTTT	CASSITGGGPQHF
TRBD1	-	TRBV6-2/TRBV6-3	TRBJ1-2	TGTGCCAGCAGTCCGGGGACAGCTGTCTATGGCTACACCTTC	CASSPGTAVYGYTF